The subject of this entry is one T cell receptor beta chain. The PCR used 60 Vbeta and 13 Jbeta primers. Per the authors' pipeline: Unique TCR beta chains totaled some 81 million in a later count, with roughly 11 million of them shared. TCRdb's copy holds only in-frame clones and misses some; the assay was immunoSEQ multiplex PCR. V and J calls and clone size are as listed in that table; D and trimming were resolved from the DNA. The sample holds under 250,000 clones, around 77% seen once. Trimming removed 6 bases from V and 3 bases from J; junction bases left unmatched: 3. CDR1 and CDR2 from the germline V gene are MNHEY and SMNVEV (reference sequence). The CDR3 has 15 residues. This entry is derived from a study of cytomegalovirus exposure and HLA in healthy donors. Donors sampled were nominally healthy, though unrecorded immune exposures were likely.

The gene calls are TRBV27 and TRBJ2-1; 12 positions match TRBD2. The source material was PBMCs. This TCR came from a woman aged 25 to 39 in good health and CMV-seronegative. CDR3 sequence (DNA): TGTGCCAGCAGACTGGGACTAGCGGGCTACAATGAGCAGTTCTTC. Its protein is CASRLGLAGYNEQFF.